These 32 T cell receptor beta chains were sequenced from one sample in a study of T cell responses to AZD1222 COVID-19 vaccine. Assay: immunoSEQ multiplex PCR; the TCRdb copy retains only in-frame clones and omits some. The sample holds hundreds of thousands of clones, roughly 91% seen once. The specimen was peripheral blood, collected on day 0 of MenACWY control vaccination. All receptors come from an adult in good health.

The rearrangement joins TRBV4-1 to TRBJ1-1, with D unclear. The CDR3 contains 12 residues. Germline-derived CDR1 and CDR2 are MGHRA and YSYEKL. Trimming cost V 0 bases and J 6 bases, with 5 bases left between them. The CDR3 loop reads CASSQEVSEAFF. The CDR3 bases are TGCGCCAGCAGCCAAGAAGTGTCTGAAGCTTTCTTT.

The rearrangement uses TRBV5-1 and TRBJ2-1; 15 bases line up with TRBD2. Germline-derived CDR1 and CDR2 are SGHRS and YFSETQ. The CDR3 runs to 16 residues. With V trimmed by 4 bases and J by 4 bases, 3 bases remained unmatched. In nucleotides, the CDR3 is TGCGCCAGCAGCGGACTAGCGGGGGGGCGGTACAATGAGCAGTTCTTC. Its translation: CASSGLAGGRYNEQFF.

This sequence joins TRBV12-3 or TRBV12-4 and TRBJ1-2; D is uncertain. This CDR3 has 13 residues. V lost 2 bases and J 0 bases, leaving 4 bases between the germline ends. DNA for the CDR3: TGTGCCAGCAGTTTACCGTCTAACTATGGCTACACCTTC. It yields the protein CASSLPSNYGYTF.

The chain couples TRBV5-5 to TRBJ2-3, with D possibly matching TRBD1 (6 bases). The V end lost 5 bases, the J end lost 4 bases, and 11 bases lay between the germline ends. There are 13 residues in the CDR3. Germline CDR1 and CDR2: SGHKS and YYEKEE (reference sequence). The CDR3 nucleotides read TGTGCCAGCAGTTCACAGGGTCCAGATACGCAGTATTTT. It codes for CASSSQGPDTQYF.

The chain employs TRBV7-3 and TRBJ1-1; a weak D match, TRBD1 (6 bases). This CDR3 is built from 13 residues. Germline CDR1 SGHTA, CDR2 FQGTGA. The germline V and J ends were trimmed by 5 bases and 5 bases, with 12 bases remaining between them. The CDR3 nucleotides read TGTGCCAGCAGCCCAGGGGTAAGGACTGAAGCTTTCTTT. This sequence encodes CASSPGVRTEAFF.

The V and J genes are TRBV6-5 and TRBJ2-1; D uncertain. V lost 5 bases, J lost 6 bases, and 11 bases lay in between. Looked up from germline, CDR1 is MNHEY and CDR2 is SVGAGI. The CDR3 contains 13 residues. CDR3 loop: CASSTYSGNEQFF. In DNA form, the CDR3 reads TGTGCCAGCAGTACCTATTCCGGCAATGAGCAGTTCTTC.

This chain's CDR3 is CASSFGQGRNNEQFF. The CDR3, as DNA: TGCGCCAGCAGCTTCGGACAGGGTAGAAACAATGAGCAGTTCTTC. The V and J genes are TRBV5-1 and TRBJ2-1; 8 positions match TRBD1. Losses at the gene ends were 2 bases for V and 5 bases for J; bases not matched to a gene: 6. CDR3 length: 15 amino acids. CDR1 is SGHRS, CDR2 YFSETQ, per germline.

The rearrangement links TRBV10-3 to TRBJ1-1; 9 bases agree with TRBD1. Trimming at V came to 5 bases and at J to 1 base, leaving 2 bases not matched to a gene. The CDR3 spans 14 residues. Germline V gene lookup returns CDR1 ENHRY and CDR2 SYGVKD. In DNA form, the CDR3 reads TGTGCCATCAGTCGACAGGGGGGGAACACTGAAGCTTTCTTT. Translation gives CAISRQGGNTEAFF.

The chain joins TRBV20-1 to TRBJ1-2, with 9 bases that match TRBD1. Germline V gene lookup returns CDR1 DFQATT and CDR2 SNEGSKA (reference sequence). The ends lost 6 bases at V and 8 bases at J; junction bases unmatched: 4. The CDR3 loop spans 11 amino acids. In DNA, the CDR3 is TGCAGTGCCAGGGACAGGGAAGGCTACACCTTC. It codes for CSARDREGYTF.

V gene TRBV10-1 combines with J gene TRBJ1-2, with D hard to call. Trimming stripped 3 bases from V and 8 bases from J, with 13 bases between. This CDR3 spans 13 amino acids. Germline values: CDR1 WNHNN, CDR2 SYGVQD (reference sequence). The CDR3 loop is CASSDCRTAGYTF. For the CDR3, the DNA is TGCGCCAGCAGTGATTGTAGGACGGCCGGCTACACCTTC.

The J gene is TRBJ2-7, the V gene TRBV11-3, with a possible D match to TRBD1 (6 bases). Germline CDR1 is SGHNT and CDR2 is YENEEA. The CDR3 contains 13 residues. The V gene lost 5 bases and the J gene lost 5 bases, with 13 bases spanning the gap. CDR3 amino acids: CASSKGGRNEQYF. The CDR3 DNA reads TGTGCCAGCAGCAAAGGGGGTCGGAACGAGCAGTACTTC.

The chain links TRBV7-2 to TRBJ1-1; D unresolved. CDR1 is SGHTA and CDR2 is FQGNSA in the germline V gene. With 2 bases removed from V and 3 bases from J, the gap between germline ends came to 7 bases. CDR3 length equals 13 residues. CDR3 sequence reads: CASSLYRHTEAFF. In nucleotides, the CDR3 is TGTGCCAGCAGCTTATACAGACACACTGAAGCTTTCTTT.

The rearrangement links TRBV27 to TRBJ1-1, with TRBD1 as a possible D gene (6 bases). Trimming stripped 5 bases from V and 4 bases from J, with 14 bases between. CDR3 length: 14 amino acids. CDR1 is MNHEY, CDR2 SMNVEV, per germline (reference sequence). The CDR3 protein is CASSAQGRGTEAFF. Written as DNA, the CDR3 is TGTGCCAGCAGTGCTCAGGGGCGAGGCACTGAAGCTTTCTTT.

This clone was counted once. V gene TRBV6-2 or TRBV6-3 combines with J gene TRBJ2-4; D may be TRBD2 (6 bases). The CDR3 runs to 16 residues. Germline V gene sequence: CDR1 MNHEY, CDR2 SVGEGT. The V end lost 4 bases, the J end lost 6 bases, and 19 bases lay between the germline ends. The CDR3 spells CASSSATPGDLNIQYF. For the CDR3, the DNA is TGTGCCAGCAGTTCCGCGACCCCCGGGGACTTAAACATTCAGTACTTC.

The chain couples TRBV27 to TRBJ2-1; 11 bases are shared with TRBD2. Germline V gene data show CDR1 as MNHEY and CDR2 as SMNVEV (reference sequence). J lost 6 bases, V lost 4 bases, and 8 bases had no gene match. This CDR3 region has 16 residues. In nucleotides, the CDR3 is TGTGCCAGCAGTTGGGCCCTAGCGGGAGGTAGCAATGAGCAGTTCTTC. Its translation: CASSWALAGGSNEQFF.

This chain connects TRBV7-2 to TRBJ1-1; a weak D match, TRBD1 (5 bases). V was shortened by 3 bases and J by 8 bases, with 19 bases between the two germline ends. This CDR3 contains 15 residues. Looked up from germline, CDR1 is SGHTA and CDR2 is FQGNSA. As DNA, the CDR3 is TGTGCCAGCAGCTTTCTAAAAGTCGGGACCGTCGAAGCTTTCTTT. Translating gives CASSFLKVGTVEAFF. Looking up the rest from reference TRBV7-2 and TRBJ1-1 gives the full variable domain: GAGVSQSPSNKVTEKGKDVELRCDPISGHTALYWYRQSLGQGLEFLIYFQGNSAPDKSGLPSDRFSAERTGGSVSTLTIQRTQQEDSAVYLCASSFLKVGTVEAFFGQGTRLTVV.

This chain connects TRBV2 to TRBJ1-5; a weak D match, TRBD1 (5 bases). This CDR3 region has 13 residues. Germline-derived CDR1 and CDR2 are SNHLY and FYNNEI. V gave up 8 bases and J gave up 6 bases, with 14 bases separating them. The chain's CDR3 is CASRGEQGQPQHF. The CDR3 bases are TGTGCCAGCCGGGGGGAGCAAGGTCAGCCCCAGCATTTT.

The chain is built from TRBV19 and TRBJ1-5; 7 bases agree with TRBD1. The germline V gene has CDR1 LNHDA and CDR2 SQIVND (reference sequence). V was clipped by 6 bases and J by 4 bases; unmatched bases: 12. The CDR3 loop spans 16 amino acids. The CDR3 sequence: CASRVTGDFGNQPQHF. The CDR3, as DNA: TGTGCCAGTAGGGTAACAGGGGACTTCGGAAATCAGCCCCAGCATTTT. The variable domain in full, with the rest retrieved from reference TRBV19 and TRBJ1-5, is DGGITQSPKYLFRKEGQNVTLSCEQNLNHDAMYWYRQDPGQGLRLIYYSQIVNDFQKGDIAEGYSVSREKKESFPLTVTSAQKNPTAFYLCASRVTGDFGNQPQHFGDGTRLSIL.

This sequence joins TRBV5-4 and TRBJ1-3; D unclear. Per the germline V gene, CDR1 is SGHNT and CDR2 is YYREEE (reference sequence). The CDR3 is 15 residues long. V was cut by 0 bases and J by 0 bases, with 7 bases left in between. The CDR3, as DNA: TGTGCCAGCAGCTTGGATAGGTACTCTGGAAACACCATATATTTT. Translating it yields CASSLDRYSGNTIYF.

The genes are TRBV18 and TRBJ2-2; D possibly corresponds to TRBD1 (5 bases). The CDR3 has 16 amino acids. Germline V gives CDR1 KGHSH, CDR2 LQKENI. Trimming shortened V by 4 bases and J by 0 bases, and 12 bases separated the two germline ends. The CDR3 DNA follows: TGTGCCAGCTCACAGTTCAGGGAACCGAACACCGGGGAGCTGTTTTTT. Protein sequence: CASSQFREPNTGELFF.

CDR3 DNA: TGTGCCAGCAGCGGCTGGGACAGAGAACACGAAAAACTGTTTTTT. Amino acid sequence: CASSGWDREHEKLFF. J is TRBJ1-4 and V is TRBV7-9; 7 bases map to TRBD1. Germline values: CDR1 SEHNR, CDR2 FQNEAQ (reference sequence). Unmatched junction bases numbered 11, after V lost 5 bases and J lost 8 bases. The CDR3 consists of 15 residues.

V gene TRBV29-1 combines with J gene TRBJ1-1; D gene uncertain. Trimming stripped 4 bases from V and 4 bases from J, with 7 bases between. Germline V CDR1 and CDR2: SQVTM, ANQGSEA. CDR3 length equals 11 residues. The CDR3: CSVGGGTEAFF. CDR3 nucleotide sequence: TGCAGCGTTGGGGGTGGCACTGAAGCTTTCTTT.

This chain connects TRBV28 to TRBJ1-2; 11 bases align to TRBD1. The CDR3 contains 16 residues. Germline CDR1 and CDR2: MDHEN and SYDVKM. The J segment lost 5 bases and the V segment lost 5 bases, leaving 10 bases of the junction unmatched. In DNA, the CDR3 is TGTGCCAGCAGTCAGAGGACAGGGGGCGGTGGGTATGGCTACACCTTC. Translating gives CASSQRTGGGGYGYTF.

The chain combines TRBV2 with TRBJ2-3, with D uncertain. Germline CDR1 SNHLY, CDR2 FYNNEI. V was trimmed by 3 bases and J by 2 bases, leaving 15 bases between them. The CDR3 has 16 residues. The DNA of the CDR3 is TGTGCCAGCAGTGATGGGCCCAGGCCCCCCACAGATACGCAGTATTTT. Protein product: CASSDGPRPPTDTQYF.

A single count supports this clone. V gene TRBV7-6 combines with J gene TRBJ2-1; possible D gene TRBD2, 6 bases. This CDR3 contains 16 residues. V was cut by 2 bases and J by 6 bases, with 17 bases left in between. CDR1 SGHVS and CDR2 FNYEAQ come from the germline V gene. The CDR3 protein is CASSLLASGLTNEQFF. CDR3 nucleotides: TGTGCCAGCAGCTTATTAGCCTCCGGACTAACCAATGAGCAGTTCTTC.

V is TRBV6-6 and J is TRBJ2-2; D is perhaps TRBD1 (5 bases). V was trimmed by 3 bases and J by 0 bases, leaving 11 bases between them. Germline V gene sequence: CDR1 MNHNY, CDR2 SVGAGI (reference sequence). The CDR3 is made up of 16 amino acids. CDR3 nucleotides: TGTGCCAGCAGTTATGGTCCAGGGACGAACACCGGGGAGCTGTTTTTT. Amino acid sequence: CASSYGPGTNTGELFF.

CDR3 in amino acids: CASKTGSPTYEQYF. The CDR3 DNA follows: TGCGCCAGTAAAACGGGGTCCCCCACCTACGAGCAGTACTTC. The rearrangement links TRBV10-1 to TRBJ2-7; D perhaps matches TRBD2 (5 bases). This CDR3 has 14 residues. V was shortened by 9 bases and J by 2 bases, with 17 bases between the two germline ends. CDR1 and CDR2 from the germline V gene are WNHNN and SYGVQD (reference sequence).

The rearrangement links TRBV5-1 to TRBJ2-3; unclear D gene. Germline assignment: CDR1 SGHRS and CDR2 YFSETQ. V was clipped by 4 bases and J by 3 bases, with 6 bases between them. This CDR3 has 12 residues. The CDR3 region has the DNA TGCGCCAGCAGCCGCCGAACAGATACGCAGTATTTT. Residues: CASSRRTDTQYF. Full variable domain (rest looked up from reference TRBV5-1 and TRBJ2-3): KAGVTQTPRYLIKTRGQQVTLSCSPISGHRSVSWYQQTPGQGLQFLFEYFSETQRNKGNFPGRFSGRQFSNSRSEMNVSTLELGDSALYLCASSRRTDTQYFGPGTRLTVL.

The chain links TRBV28 to TRBJ1-2, with D possibly matching TRBD1 (5 bases). The CDR3 is made up of 12 amino acids. The germline CDR1 and CDR2 sequences are MDHEN and SYDVKM. V shed 7 bases and J shed 7 bases, with 13 bases lying between them. CDR3 sequence: CASTTGVPGYTF. The CDR3 region has the DNA TGTGCCAGCACCACGGGGGTCCCTGGCTACACCTTC.

The CDR3 DNA reads TGTGCCAGCAGCCCCGAGGGTAACTATGGCTACACCTTC. Encoded protein: CASSPEGNYGYTF. The chain combines TRBV7-9 with TRBJ1-2; no definite D call. Trimming removed 5 bases at V and 1 base at J, with 8 bases between. The germline V gene encodes CDR1 SEHNR and CDR2 FQNEAQ (reference sequence). The CDR3 covers 13 residues.

The CDR3 reads CASNDRGYGYTF. The CDR3 DNA is TGTGCCAGCAATGACAGGGGCTATGGCTACACCTTC. This rearrangement joins TRBV12-3 or TRBV12-4 to TRBJ1-2, with 8 bases aligning to TRBD1. J lost 4 bases, V lost 7 bases, and 2 bases had no gene match. The CDR3 length is 12 residues.

CDR3 protein: CASSLVLGQGGSEAFF. CDR3 sequence (DNA): TGTGCCAGCAGCTTAGTCTTAGGTCAGGGAGGGTCTGAAGCTTTCTTT. J is TRBJ1-1 and V is TRBV7-9, with D perhaps matching TRBD1 (5 bases). This CDR3 has 16 residues. Deletions cut 1 base from V and 6 bases from J, with 18 bases between. Germline CDR1 is SEHNR and CDR2 is FQNEAQ (reference sequence).